These 26 T cell receptor beta chains were all obtained from the same sample, sequenced in a study of control samples from healthy donors and cancer patients. Here immunoSEQ multiplex PCR was the method, and the copy in TCRdb shows in-frame clones only, minus some. The data hold around 150,000 clones, with around nine tenths observed a single time. The sequenced sample consisted of blood. Receptors were obtained from a man younger than 30 in good health.

This clone was seen a single time. CDR3 loop: CASSEWVVAGGPFREQYF. In nucleotides, the CDR3 is TGTGCCAGCAGTGAATGGGTGGTAGCGGGGGGGCCCTTCCGCGAGCAGTACTTC. V is TRBV2 and J is TRBJ2-7; 11 nucleotides match TRBD2. This CDR3 is built from 18 residues. The ends lost 2 bases at V and 6 bases at J; junction bases unmatched: 15. From germline, CDR1 is SNHLY and CDR2 FYNNEI.

The J gene is TRBJ1-1, the V gene TRBV7-6, with D perhaps matching TRBD1 (5 bases). This CDR3 has 16 residues. CDR1 and CDR2 from the germline V gene are SGHVS and FNYEAQ. Deletions cut 5 bases from V and 3 bases from J, with 19 bases between. CDR3 protein: CASSQDTGLVDTEAFF. CDR3 DNA: TGTGCCAGCAGCCAGGACACGGGACTAGTAGACACTGAAGCTTTCTTT.

The genes are TRBV7-9 and TRBJ2-7, with 9 bases identical to TRBD1. In germline, CDR1 is SEHNR, CDR2 FQNEAQ (reference sequence). The CDR3 loop spans 16 amino acids. The junction had 12 bases not matched to a gene; V was cut back by 5 bases and J by 4 bases. The CDR3 bases are TGTGCCAGCAGCCCGACGACCGGGACAGGGACTTACGAGCAGTACTTC. It encodes CASSPTTGTGTYEQYF.

V and J are TRBV18 and TRBJ2-5; 7 bases line up with TRBD2. The CDR3 consists of 15 residues. Germline values: CDR1 KGHSH, CDR2 LQKENI. Trimming removed 6 bases from V and 1 base from J; junction bases left unmatched: 8. The CDR3 loop is CASSPNWGGQETQYF. Written as DNA, the CDR3 is TGTGCCAGCTCTCCGAATTGGGGGGGCCAAGAGACCCAGTACTTC.

V usage is TRBV4-1 and J usage is TRBJ2-2, with D perhaps matching TRBD2 (5 bases). The V end lost 4 bases, the J end lost 7 bases, and 7 bases lay between the germline ends. This CDR3 is 12 amino acids long. In germline, CDR1 is MGHRA, CDR2 YSYEKL. The CDR3 DNA follows: TGCGCCAGCAGCCCAGGAGGCGGGGAGCTGTTTTTT. It yields the protein CASSPGGGELFF.

Here the CDR3 DNA reads TGCAGCGGCTCCTCCTACAATGAGCAGTTCTTC. Translation gives CSGSSYNEQFF. The rearrangement links TRBV29-1 to TRBJ2-1; D ambiguous. Trimming took off 7 bases at V and 0 bases at J, with 4 bases between the two ends. Germline CDR1 reads SQVTM; CDR2 reads ANQGSEA. CDR3 length: 11 residues.

The chain carries TRBV2 and TRBJ1-5; D is uncertain. Trimming cost V 8 bases and J 1 base, with 6 bases left between them. Germline V CDR1 and CDR2: SNHLY, FYNNEI. The CDR3 has 12 residues. In nucleotides, the CDR3 is TGTGCCAGCGCAGACAGCAATCAGCCCCAGCATTTT. It encodes CASADSNQPQHF.

This chain joins TRBV18 and TRBJ2-5; TRBD2 agrees at 10 bases. Germline assignment: CDR1 KGHSH and CDR2 LQKENI. V shed 1 base, J shed 1 base, and the junction held 0 bases outside the gene matches. The CDR3 contains 15 residues. The CDR3 is CASSPQRGGQETQYF. In nucleotides, the CDR3 is TGTGCCAGCTCACCACAGCGGGGGGGCCAAGAGACCCAGTACTTC.

The chain couples TRBV7-2 to TRBJ2-3, with 11 bases identical to TRBD2. There are 18 residues in the CDR3. Germline lookup yields CDR1 SGHTA and CDR2 FQGNSA. Germline trimming cut 0 bases from V and 5 bases from J; bases unmatched to any gene: 10. DNA for the CDR3: TGTGCCAGCAGCTTAGCGCTAATTAGCGGGGGGGCTAGAGATACGCAGTATTTT. This translates into CASSLALISGGARDTQYF.

This clone was seen once. V is TRBV19 and J is TRBJ1-1; tentative D call: TRBD1 (5 bases). The CDR3 contains 14 residues. CDR1 LNHDA and CDR2 SQIVND come from the germline V gene (reference sequence). The V gene lost 3 bases and the J gene lost 3 bases, with 11 bases spanning the gap. The CDR3 DNA follows: TGTGCCAGTAGTATCGTTCCGGGGGACACTGAAGCTTTCTTT. This translates into CASSIVPGDTEAFF.

This clone was detected a few times. V gene TRBV2 combines with J gene TRBJ2-5; D uncertain. Trimming shortened V by 5 bases and J by 4 bases, and 23 bases separated the two germline ends. In germline, CDR1 is SNHLY, CDR2 FYNNEI. This CDR3 region has 17 residues. CDR3 protein: CASSWGGQRLPRETQYF. In nucleotides, the CDR3 is TGTGCCAGCAGTTGGGGTGGGCAGCGCTTGCCGAGAGAGACCCAGTACTTC.

The J gene is TRBJ1-4, the V gene TRBV4-1; D remains unclear. The CDR3 is 16 amino acids. V lost 4 bases, J lost 0 bases, and 12 bases lay in between. In germline, CDR1 is MGHRA, CDR2 YSYEKL. The CDR3 spells CASSLEIATTNEKLFF. In DNA form, the CDR3 reads TGCGCCAGCAGCCTCGAAATTGCTACAACTAATGAAAAACTGTTTTTT.

This clone was counted a single time. This chain uses TRBV4-2 with TRBJ1-1; tentative D call: TRBD1 (5 bases). This CDR3 region has 15 residues. The V end lost 2 bases, the J end lost 5 bases, and 15 bases lay between the germline ends. Germline V gene data show CDR1 as LGHNA and CDR2 as YNFKEQ. As DNA, the CDR3 is TGTGCCAGCAGCCAACCGGGACTGGTGGGGACTGAAGCTTTCTTT. Translated: CASSQPGLVGTEAFF.

V is TRBV28 and J is TRBJ2-5; 8 bases line up with TRBD2. V was clipped by 1 base and J by 4 bases; unmatched bases: 11. This CDR3 has 17 amino acids. Germline V gene sequence: CDR1 MDHEN, CDR2 SYDVKM. CDR3 nucleotides: TGTGCCAGCAGTTTATCCGGTCCTAGCGGGTGGTCAGAGACCCAGTACTTC. This encodes CASSLSGPSGWSETQYF.

This clone was seen a few times. The chain recombines TRBV28 with TRBJ1-5; D remains ambiguous. The CDR3 has 12 residues. Germline-derived CDR1 and CDR2 are MDHEN and SYDVKM. The V and J ends lost 4 bases and 11 bases respectively, with 12 bases between them. The CDR3 nucleotides read TGTGCCAGCAGTTCTACACCTCCGACCCAGCATTTT. This encodes CASSSTPPTQHF.

The CDR3 nucleotides are TGTGCCAGCAGTTTATCGGGGGGTTCCTACGAGCAGTACTTC. As protein: CASSLSGGSYEQYF. The V call is TRBV28, the J call TRBJ2-7; TRBD2 matches at 7 bases. Germline assignment: CDR1 MDHEN and CDR2 SYDVKM. The CDR3 runs 14 residues. After removal of 1 base from V and 1 base from J, the junction contained 1 base not matched to a gene.

V and J are TRBV28 and TRBJ1-1; weak D call: TRBD1 (5 bases). V was shortened by 6 bases and J by 1 base, with 15 bases between the two germline ends. Germline V gene sequence: CDR1 MDHEN, CDR2 SYDVKM. CDR3 size: 15 residues. The DNA of the CDR3 is TGTGCCAGCAGCCCTAGGGGTTATGAGAACACTGAAGCTTTCTTT. Protein sequence: CASSPRGYENTEAFF.

The J gene is TRBJ2-3, the V gene TRBV12-3 or TRBV12-4; D not certain. The CDR3 is 13 residues long. With 7 bases removed from V and 0 bases from J, the gap between germline ends came to 8 bases. For the CDR3, the DNA is TGTGCCAGCACCGGCGATAGCACAGATACGCAGTATTTT. Encoded protein: CASTGDSTDTQYF.

This chain connects TRBV5-1 to TRBJ1-1, with 9 nucleotides matching TRBD1. V trimming: 1 base; J trimming: 10 bases; junction bases outside the gene matches: 5. Germline V gene lookup returns CDR1 SGHRS and CDR2 YFSETQ. The CDR3 is 13 residues long. The CDR3 DNA reads TGCGCCAGCAGCTTGACGACAGGGGGGATAGCTTTCTTT. Its translation is CASSLTTGGIAFF.

This clone came up a few times. CDR3 amino acids: CASSPGASAKQETQYF. Here the CDR3 DNA reads TGTGCCAGCAGCCCCGGGGCTAGCGCGAAACAAGAGACCCAGTACTTC. J is TRBJ2-5 and V is TRBV7-2; TRBD2 is a possible D gene (6 bases). The germline V gene has CDR1 SGHTA and CDR2 FQGNSA. This CDR3 is 16 amino acids long. V was cut by 5 bases and J by 2 bases, with 18 bases left in between.

The gene calls are TRBV19 and TRBJ1-2; the match to TRBD1 covers 10 bases. The V gene end was trimmed by 4 bases and the J gene end by 4 bases; junction bases not matched to a gene: 3. CDR3 size: 14 residues. Per germline, CDR1 LNHDA and CDR2 SQIVND (reference sequence). The DNA of the CDR3 is TGTGCCAGTAGTACGGGACAGGGGTTCTATGGCTACACCTTC. This codes for CASSTGQGFYGYTF.

This chain uses TRBV19 with TRBJ2-2, with D tentatively TRBD2 (6 bases). The V end lost 4 bases, the J end lost 6 bases, and 15 bases lay between the germline ends. The CDR3 spans 15 residues. CDR1 is LNHDA and CDR2 is SQIVND in the germline V gene (reference sequence). The CDR3 is CASSSGAAPPGELFF. For the CDR3, the DNA is TGTGCCAGTAGTAGCGGGGCGGCCCCTCCCGGGGAGCTGTTTTTT.

The V gene is TRBV28, the J gene TRBJ2-7, with D uncertain. The CDR3 runs to 11 residues. Between the trimmed V and J ends, which lost 5 bases and 4 bases, there was a span of 6 bases. The germline V gene encodes CDR1 MDHEN and CDR2 SYDVKM. The DNA for the CDR3 is TGTGCCAGCAGTCTTAAATACGAGCAGTACTTC. It encodes CASSLKYEQYF.

This clone was detected a few times. Here the CDR3 DNA reads TGTGCCAGCAGCTTAGGATGGACCAGCCAAGAGACCCAGTACTTC. This sequence encodes CASSLGWTSQETQYF. The chain carries TRBV7-2 and TRBJ2-5; the D is unclear. This CDR3 is 15 amino acids long. CDR1 and CDR2 (germline): SGHTA, FQGNSA. V was trimmed by 1 base and J by 1 base, leaving 10 bases between them.

The chain employs TRBV6-6 and TRBJ1-6, with D possibly TRBD1 on 5 matching bases. Germline CDR1 and CDR2: MNHNY and SVGAGI (reference sequence). V lost 1 base and J 8 bases, leaving 12 bases between the germline ends. The length of the CDR3 is 15 residues. DNA of the CDR3: TGTGCCAGCAGTTACTTCGACAGTATTGATTCACCCCTCCACTTT. Encoded protein: CASSYFDSIDSPLHF.

The rearrangement joins TRBV27 to TRBJ2-3, with 7 bases matching TRBD1. Per germline, CDR1 MNHEY and CDR2 SMNVEV (reference sequence). The CDR3 loop spans 15 amino acids. V shed 3 bases and J 2 bases; nucleotides not matched to a gene: 5. This chain's CDR3 is CASSFQDRHTDTQYF. CDR3 sequence (DNA): TGTGCCAGCAGTTTTCAGGACAGGCACACAGATACGCAGTATTTT.